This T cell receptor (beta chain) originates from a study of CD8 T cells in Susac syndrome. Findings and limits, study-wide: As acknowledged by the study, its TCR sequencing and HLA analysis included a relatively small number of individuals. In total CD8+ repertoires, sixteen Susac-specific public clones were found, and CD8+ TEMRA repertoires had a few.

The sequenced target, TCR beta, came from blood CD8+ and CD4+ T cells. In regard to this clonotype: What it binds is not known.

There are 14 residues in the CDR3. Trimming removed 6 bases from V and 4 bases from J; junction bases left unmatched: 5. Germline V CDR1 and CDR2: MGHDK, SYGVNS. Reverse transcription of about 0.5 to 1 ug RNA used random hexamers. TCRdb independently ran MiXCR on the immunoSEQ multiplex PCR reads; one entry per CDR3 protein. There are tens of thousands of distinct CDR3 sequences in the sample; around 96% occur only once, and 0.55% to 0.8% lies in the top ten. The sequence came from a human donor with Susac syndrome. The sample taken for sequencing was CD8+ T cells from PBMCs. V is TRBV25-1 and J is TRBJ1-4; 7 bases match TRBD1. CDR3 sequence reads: CASRGDSLNEKLFF. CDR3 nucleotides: TGTGCCAGCAGAGGGGACAGTCTTAATGAAAAACTGTTTTTT. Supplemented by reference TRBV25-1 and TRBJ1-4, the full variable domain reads EADIYQTPRYLVIGTGKKITLECSQTMGHDKMYWYQQDPGMELHLIHYSYGVNSTEKGDLSSESTVSRIRTEHFPLTLESARPSHTSQYLCASRGDSLNEKLFFGSGTQLSVL.